This T cell receptor beta chain originates from a study of blood T cell repertoires in COVID-19. Study as a whole: Whether acute or convalescent, the COVID-19 samples came from the United States, Italy and Spain. T cells, B-cell-depleted T cells, or PBMCs provided the cDNA or gDNA that served as material.

Per the study methods: Estimated nucleated cell counts came from reference gene primer amplification. This table comes from immunoSEQ multiplex PCR, and its TCRdb copy is limited to in-frame clones, with some not included. That table is the source of V, J and clone size, and D and trimming were worked out from the DNA. This table has over 70,000 clones, around 80% appearing once. The J segment lost 7 bases and the V segment lost 5 bases, leaving 5 bases of the junction unmatched. Germline V gene sequence: CDR1 LNHDA, CDR2 SQIVND (reference sequence). This CDR3 region has 13 residues. The receptor comes from a man aged 55 to 69 with acute or convalescent COVID-19. The sample taken for sequencing was peripheral blood. The V gene is TRBV19, the J gene TRBJ2-1; 7 bases agree with TRBD2. The CDR3 sequence: CASSREVWNEQFF. Written as DNA, the CDR3 is TGTGCCAGTAGTCGGGAGGTTTGGAATGAGCAGTTCTTC.